This T cell receptor beta chain was sequenced in a study of T cell repertoires in aging, cancer and after chemotherapy. On the study more broadly: Patients with chronic lymphocytic leukemia were sampled before and after fludarabine- or bendamustine-based chemotherapy.

TRB rearrangements spanning V, D and J were amplified using mixed TRB-A/B primers. TCRdb ran MiXCR on the multiplex PCR reads and lists one entry per CDR3 protein. In the table there are 4,500 to 5,500 distinct CDR3 sequences, around 29% of which are singletons. Trimming cost V 4 bases and J 2 bases; bases outside gene matches: 5. This CDR3 has 14 residues. Germline V gene lookup returns CDR1 SQVTM and CDR2 ANQGSEA. Judged by abundance, this clonotype is medium-sized. Its antigen is undetermined. Study-level points and caveats: Healthy donors lost TCR diversity with age mainly through richness, cancer patients through richness and evenness. Thymic emigration or peripheral T cell expansion may be impaired by lymphoid organ infiltration in hematological cancer.

TCR beta rearrangements were amplified from peripheral blood genomic DNA. This TCR was recovered from a human donor with a blood cancer. The donor label of this sample is uncertain. Sample: blood. The genes are TRBV29-1 and TRBJ2-1, with 7 positions matching TRBD1. CDR3 bases: TGCAGCGTTGTAGACAGGGTCCCCTACAATGAGCAGTTCTTC. Protein product: CSVVDRVPYNEQFF.